This T cell receptor (beta chain) was observed in a study of CD8 T cells in ankylosing spondylitis (dated by TCRdb to 2016 to 2017). About the study as a whole: To find TCR variants linked to disease, the study profiled T cell receptor beta repertoires in ankylosing spondylitis patients and healthy donors. Peripheral blood samples were taken, and synovial fluid was additionally collected from ankylosing spondylitis patients. The full study cohort was made up of about 25 ankylosing spondylitis patients and about a hundred healthy donors.

TCRdb records Illumina HiSeq 2500 as the sequencer. Quantitative 5'-RACE with molecular barcodes was used to prepare TCR beta libraries. The paper's data handling went like this. Disease-linked TCR variants were identified with a new computational method built on a probabilistic model of VDJ rearrangement. TCRdb took the public reads, trimmed them with fastp at Q25, ran MiXCR for clone calling and kept in-frame beta chains. CDR3 protein sequences are deduplicated, and each keeps its most common genes and DNA. What appears here as the V and J calls and clone size reflects TCRdb's work, not the paper's. In all, the sample holds roughly 670,000 distinct CDR3 sequences, and roughly 20% of those were seen once. Of the sample, 19% falls within the top ten clones. Overall study outcomes, separate from this receptor: Some motif variants had previously been reported in the synovial fluid and blood of reactive arthritis patients, which suggests shared mechanisms of disease initiation. In peripheral blood, the disease-linked clones were found at relatively low frequencies and had a CD8+ phenotype. The disease-linked clones were reported to be significantly enriched in matched synovial fluid samples from ankylosing spondylitis patients. Blood from ankylosing spondylitis patients appeared to be characterized by a TCR beta motif made up of under ten highly homologous amino acid variants.

About this clonotype itself: Its recognized antigen is unknown. Base-call qualities are not available, and no considerably larger clone is one nucleotide away.

From a lookup of the germline V gene, CDR1 and CDR2 are SGHRS and YFSETQ. Trimming removed 4 bases from V and 0 bases from J, leaving 10 bases between the germline ends. From the cysteine through the phenylalanine, the CDR3 covers 14 amino acids. The sequence is cut down to CDR3 DNA, 42 bases in frame from base 1. The TCR was taken from a male donor with ankylosing spondylitis. The chain is assembled from TRBV5-1 and TRBJ2-5, and perhaps TRBD2 as D gene, on 6 matching bases. Sequencing was performed on blood, either unsorted or a sorted T cell fraction (not recorded which). The bases are TGCGCCAGCAGCCGGGGACTCAACCAAGAGACCCAGTACTTC. Its amino acids are CASSRGLNQETQYF.